This paragraph reports one TCR beta chain. TCRdb's table, derived via immunoSEQ multiplex PCR, lists solely in-frame clones and lacks some. The profile shows about 190,000 clones, 65% to 85% of them singletons. This specimen belongs to a study of blood T cell repertoires in COVID-19. The V gene's germline CDR1 is MNHEY and CDR2 SVGAGI. J lost 7 bases, V lost 10 bases, and 7 bases had no gene match. The CDR3 runs 14 residues. The receptor was isolated from a woman aged 25 to 39 who had been exposed to COVID-19. Sequenced: PBMCs or T cells enriched from blood (not recorded which). The chain links TRBV6-5 to TRBJ1-6; 10 bases are a match to TRBD1. DNA of the CDR3: TGTGCCATTCGACCGGGACAGGGGAATTCACCCCTCCACTTT. It codes for CAIRPGQGNSPLHF.